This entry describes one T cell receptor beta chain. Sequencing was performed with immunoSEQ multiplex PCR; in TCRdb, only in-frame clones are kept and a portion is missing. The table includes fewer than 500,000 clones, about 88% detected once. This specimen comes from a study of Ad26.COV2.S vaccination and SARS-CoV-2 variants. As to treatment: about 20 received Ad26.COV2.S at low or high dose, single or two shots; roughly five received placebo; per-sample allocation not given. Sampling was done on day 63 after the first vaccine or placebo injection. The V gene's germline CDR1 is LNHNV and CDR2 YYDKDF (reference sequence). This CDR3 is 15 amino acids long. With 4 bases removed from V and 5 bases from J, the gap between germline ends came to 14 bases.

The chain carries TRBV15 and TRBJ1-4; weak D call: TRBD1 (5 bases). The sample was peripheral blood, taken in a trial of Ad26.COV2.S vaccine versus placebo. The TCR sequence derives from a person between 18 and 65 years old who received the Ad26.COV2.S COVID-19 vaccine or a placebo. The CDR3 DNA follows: TGTGCCACCAGCACCAAACAGGTATACAATGAAAAACTGTTTTTT. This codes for CATSTKQVYNEKLFF.